This is a list of T cell receptor beta chains from one sample in a study of CD8 T cells in Susac syndrome. TCRdb fed the immunoSEQ multiplex PCR reads into MiXCR, producing one record per CDR3 protein. The table lists around 20,000 distinct CDR3 sequences, approximately 95% of them singletons. Sequences were obtained from CD8+ T cells from PBMCs. Receptor source: a human donor in good health. CDR3s include the opening cysteine and the closing phenylalanine or tryptophan. D genes are given only for firm matches. Clone size, where shown, is once, few, many, or a class for clones that have expanded.

j_call d_call v_call clone_size cdr3_aa cdr3_nt
TRBJ1-2 TRBD1 TRBV2 - CASSNDRGRNYGYTF TGTGCCAGCAGCAATGACAGGGGAAGAAACTATGGCTACACCTTC
TRBJ2-1 - TRBV7-9 - CASSLVESWNEQFF TGTGCCAGCAGCTTAGTAGAGTCGTGGAATGAGCAGTTCTTC
TRBJ2-1 TRBD2 TRBV6-2/TRBV6-3 - CASSYGASGSDEQFF TGTGCCAGCAGTTATGGGGCTAGCGGGAGCGATGAGCAGTTCTTC
TRBJ2-3 - TRBV7-9 - CAIPKIASSTDTQYF TGTGCCATACCGAAAATAGCATCTTCCACAGATACGCAGTATTTT
TRBJ2-3 - TRBV19 - CASSTRTDTQYF TGTGCCAGTAGTACACGCACAGATACGCAGTATTTT
TRBJ2-7 TRBD1 TRBV7-2 - CASSLLGQGFELGYEQYF TGTGCCAGCAGCTTACTCGGACAGGGTTTTGAACTCGGGTACGAGCAGTACTTC
TRBJ1-5 - TRBV15 - CATSRDRISNQPQHF TGTGCCACCAGCAGAGACAGAATAAGCAATCAGCCCCAGCATTTT
TRBJ2-7 - TRBV5-1 - CASSELKSSYEQYF TGCGCCAGCAGCGAACTTAAATCGAGCTACGAGCAGTACTTC
TRBJ2-1 - TRBV12-3/TRBV12-4 - CASSSPAVEQFF TGTGCCAGCAGTTCCCCAGCGGTTGAGCAGTTCTTC
TRBJ1-2 - TRBV21-1 - CASTTGGEASGQGPGGYTF TGTGCCAGCACCACAGGGGGAGAGGCAAGTGGGCAGGGGCCGGGAGGCTACACCTTC
TRBJ2-7 - TRBV5-1 - CASSPVGGYEQYF TGCGCCAGCAGCCCTGTCGGTGGATACGAGCAGTACTTC
TRBJ1-2 - TRBV12-3/TRBV12-4 - CASSSGGLAHTF TGTGCCAGCAGTTCGGGGGGATTGGCGCACACCTTC
TRBJ2-1 TRBD1 TRBV18 once CASSRTGEAREQFF TGTGCCAGCTCACGGACAGGGGAGGCAAGAGAGCAGTTCTTC
TRBJ2-7 - TRBV30 - CAWKARRNYEQYF TGTGCCTGGAAGGCGCGGCGGAACTACGAGCAGTACTTC
TRBJ2-1 TRBD2 TRBV7-9 - CASSYSGSSYNEQFF TGTGCCAGCAGCTATAGCGGGAGTTCCTACAATGAGCAGTTCTTC
TRBJ2-3 - TRBV6-2/TRBV6-3 - CASQDEITDTQYF TGTGCCAGTCAAGACGAAATCACAGATACGCAGTATTTT
TRBJ2-3 - TRBV5-4 - CASSPVLPTNTQYF TGTGCCAGCAGCCCCGTACTACCGACTAATACGCAGTATTTT
TRBJ2-1 - TRBV27 - CASSPFPVGGPSSYNEQFF TGTGCCAGCAGTCCTTTCCCCGTCGGGGGCCCCAGCTCCTACAATGAGCAGTTCTTC
TRBJ2-1 TRBD2 TRBV11-2 - CASSLNTGGNEQFF TGTGCCAGCAGCTTAAATACGGGAGGCAATGAGCAGTTCTTC
TRBJ2-1 TRBD2 TRBV13 - CASSSELAGGPRGSYNEQFF TGTGCCAGCAGCTCCGAACTAGCGGGAGGCCCCCGGGGTTCCTACAATGAGCAGTTCTTC
TRBJ1-2 - TRBV27 - CASSLSSPGFGYTF TGTGCCAGCAGTTTATCGAGTCCAGGGTTTGGCTACACCTTC
TRBJ2-4 TRBD2 TRBV7-8 - CASSSHTGLAGVSLLAKNIQYF TGTGCCAGCAGCTCACACACGGGACTAGCGGGAGTAAGTCTACTAGCCAAAAACATTCAGTACTTC
TRBJ2-3 - TRBV7-2 - CASRRRPGAAFTDTQYF TGTGCCAGCAGACGCCGGCCAGGGGCCGCGTTCACAGATACGCAGTATTTT
TRBJ2-2 TRBD1 TRBV5-6 - CASSWGTGGIGELFF TGTGCCAGCAGCTGGGGGACAGGGGGCATCGGGGAGCTGTTTTTT
TRBJ2-7 - TRBV20-1 - CSARNPREIYEQYF TGCAGTGCTAGAAACCCCCGGGAGATCTACGAGCAGTACTTC
TRBJ1-5 TRBD1 TRBV16 - CASSPGQGLNQPQHF TGTGCCAGCAGCCCCGGACAGGGCCTAAATCAGCCCCAGCATTTT
TRBJ2-1 - TRBV29-1 - CSVEDTSSYNEQFF TGCAGCGTTGAGGATACCAGCTCCTACAATGAGCAGTTCTTC
TRBJ2-7 TRBD2 TRBV6-5 - CASSSASGRWGEQYF TGTGCCAGCAGTTCAGCTAGCGGGAGGTGGGGAGAGCAGTACTTC
TRBJ2-7 - TRBV11-2 - CASSSWANYEQYF TGTGCCAGCAGCTCGTGGGCCAACTACGAGCAGTACTTC
TRBJ2-7 - TRBV5-4 - CASSPDGARYEQYF TGTGCCAGCAGCCCCGATGGGGCGAGATACGAGCAGTACTTC
TRBJ1-1 - TRBV7-2 few CASSLGYLGSPTEAFF TGTGCCAGCAGCTTAGGATATCTGGGGTCCCCCACTGAAGCTTTCTTT
TRBJ2-1 TRBD2 TRBV20-1 - CSTRDGTSVNEQFF TGCAGTACTAGAGACGGGACTAGCGTAAATGAGCAGTTCTTC